This TCR beta chain derives from a study of blood T cell repertoires in COVID-19. Looking at the study overall: Samples taken during acute and convalescent COVID-19 were collected in the United States, Italy and Spain.

This clone has just one count. Per the study methods: Estimates of nucleated cell counts were drawn from the amplification of reference gene primers. Only in-frame clones appear in the TCRdb table, and some are missing; sequencing was by immunoSEQ multiplex PCR. The V and J calls and clone size were taken over from that table, and D and trimming were inferred from the DNA. The sample records some 300,000 clones, about 87% being singletons. J gave up 5 bases and V 5 bases, and 3 bases lay outside the gene matches. Germline V gene sequence: CDR1 LNHDA, CDR2 SQIVND (reference sequence). The CDR3 has 13 residues.

This clonotype was sampled from a man aged 65 to 85 with acute or convalescent COVID-19. The sample comprised peripheral blood. The rearrangement uses TRBV19 and TRBJ1-5; 7 nucleotides agree with TRBD1. CDR3 coding DNA: TGTGCCAGTAGTGACAGGGACTATCAGCCCCAGCATTTT. This codes for CASSDRDYQPQHF.